The 5 T cell receptor beta chains below all came from one sample that was sequenced in a study of T cell changes during pregnancy in multiple sclerosis. Produced via immunoSEQ multiplex PCR; TCRdb's table is partial and in-frame only. The table has approximately 37,000 clones, roughly nine tenths seen once; the top ten hold 1% to 1.5%. The sample consisted of CD4+ T cells from peripheral blood mononuclear cells, taken in the first trimester of pregnancy. The source of these receptors is a female donor with multiple sclerosis, enrolled in a pregnancy study.

This chain uses TRBV18 with TRBJ1-2; D perhaps matches TRBD1 (6 bases). Trimming took 5 bases from V and 2 from J, leaving 15 bases between them. This CDR3 has 15 amino acids. In germline, CDR1 is KGHSH, CDR2 LQKENI. Here the CDR3 reads CASSGRTDANYGYTF. CDR3 sequence (DNA): TGTGCCAGCTCAGGACGGACAGACGCCAACTATGGCTACACCTTC.

The V gene is TRBV6-6, the J gene TRBJ2-3, with 7 bases aligning to TRBD1. CDR3 length equals 16 residues. Germline loops: CDR1 MNHNY, CDR2 SVGAGI (reference sequence). With V trimmed by 2 bases and J by 4 bases, 9 bases remained unmatched. The CDR3: CASSYPTGDGADTQYF. DNA of the CDR3: TGTGCCAGCAGTTACCCTACAGGGGACGGGGCAGATACGCAGTATTTT.

The chain links TRBV15 to TRBJ1-2; a possible D gene is TRBD1 (6 bases). This CDR3 is built from 14 residues. Per the germline V gene, CDR1 is LNHNV and CDR2 is YYDKDF (reference sequence). V was pared by 0 bases and J by 8 bases, with 13 bases between. The CDR3 reads CATSRDSQGRGYTF. The CDR3 DNA is TGTGCCACCAGCAGAGATTCTCAGGGGCGAGGCTACACCTTC.

The chain uses TRBV2 and TRBJ2-5; 8 bases align to TRBD2. Germline-derived CDR1 and CDR2 are SNHLY and FYNNEI. This CDR3 is 14 amino acids long. Trimming at V came to 6 bases and at J to 0 bases, leaving 3 bases not matched to a gene. CDR3 amino acids: CASRISGDQETQYF. The CDR3 nucleotides read TGTGCCAGCAGAATTAGCGGGGACCAAGAGACCCAGTACTTC. The full variable domain, with the rest looked up from reference TRBV2 and TRBJ2-5, is EPEVTQTPSHQVTQMGQEVILRCVPISNHLYFYWYRQILGQKVEFLVSFYNNEISEKSEIFDDQFSVERPDGSNFTLKIRSTKLEDSAMYFCASRISGDQETQYFGPGTRLLVL.

The chain has TRBV5-6 and TRBJ1-2, with TRBD1 matching 7 bases. Trimming at V came to 0 bases and at J to 4 bases, leaving 3 bases not matched to a gene. Germline CDR1 is SGHDT and CDR2 is YYEEEE. The CDR3 contains 14 residues. In DNA form, the CDR3 reads TGTGCCAGCAGCTTGGTCAGGGGGACCTATGGCTACACCTTC. Amino acids: CASSLVRGTYGYTF.